Listed below are T cell receptor beta chains from one sample, sequenced in a study of spatial heterogeneity in lung cancer. TCRdb re-called the 5' RACE reads with MiXCR, one entry per CDR3 protein. The top ten clones hold roughly 9.9% of a sample with around 21,000 distinct CDR3 sequences, over 4% of them seen once. Sequencing used lung tumor tissue, obtained at surgery. Source of these receptors: a male donor with early-stage non-small cell lung cancer. Both conserved end residues are part of each CDR3. The D gene is left open where the match is weak. Expanded clones are given a class, and other clones once, few, many or no size at all.

D gene,V gene,J gene,clone size,CDR3 DNA,CDR3 protein
-,TRBV6-5,TRBJ2-1,-,TGTGCCAGCAGTTATTCTTTCCGCACCGCCTACAATGAGCAGTTCTTC,CASSYSFRTAYNEQFF
TRBD2,TRBV11-3,TRBJ2-3,many,TGTGCCAGCAGCCCCAGGACTAGCGGGGGTTTAGATACGCAGTATTTT,CASSPRTSGGLDTQYF
-,TRBV11-2,TRBJ1-5,many,TGTGCCAGCAGCCGAGGGGAGGGTCAGCCCCAGCATTTT,CASSRGEGQPQHF
-,TRBV7-9,TRBJ2-3,many,TGTGCCAGCAGCTTAAGGCCGCGCAGCACAGATACGCAGTATTTT,CASSLRPRSTDTQYF
TRBD2,TRBV5-8,TRBJ2-7,many,TGTGCCAGCAGCTTAGAAGGACTAGCGGGAGGGCACGAGCAGTACTTC,CASSLEGLAGGHEQYF
-,TRBV5-1,TRBJ2-2,many,TGCGCCAGCAGCTTGGTGGACGGGGAGCTGTTTTTT,CASSLVDGELFF
TRBD2,TRBV11-1,TRBJ2-1,many,TGTGCCAGCAGCTTACGAAGGGCCCCTAGCGGGGCCTACAATGAGCAGTTCTTC,CASSLRRAPSGAYNEQFF
-,TRBV20-1,TRBJ2-7,many,TGCAGTGCTGCCTTTGCGGACTACGAGCAGTACTTC,CSAAFADYEQYF
TRBD2,TRBV28,TRBJ2-3,many,TGTGCCAGCATTATAGCGGGAGGGGACACAGATACGCAGTATTTT,CASIIAGGDTDTQYF
TRBD2,TRBV19,TRBJ2-3,many,TGTGCCAGTAGACCGGGACTAGGATATGCAGATACGCAGTATTTT,CASRPGLGYADTQYF
-,TRBV7-9,TRBJ2-7,many,TGTGCCAGCAGCTTAGGTGGTAGCGGATACGAGCAGTACTTC,CASSLGGSGYEQYF
-,TRBV7-2,TRBJ2-7,-,TGTGCCAGCAGCTTAGGAGTCTACGAGCAGTACTTC,CASSLGVYEQYF
-,TRBV28,TRBJ1-1,large,TGTGCCAGCAGTTTAGCCGGTCGGGGCACGACTGAAGCTTTCTTT,CASSLAGRGTTEAFF
-,TRBV28,TRBJ2-7,many,TGTGCCAGCAGTTTAAGGACCCCCAGCGAGCAGTACTTC,CASSLRTPSEQYF
TRBD2,TRBV11-2,TRBJ2-1,-,TGTGCCAGCAGCCGAGCGGGATCCTACAATGAGCAGTTCTTC,CASSRAGSYNEQFF
-,TRBV27,TRBJ2-3,many,TGTGCCAGCAGTCCCCTAGAGCGCCCCTCCGATACGCAGTATTTT,CASSPLERPSDTQYF
-,TRBV20-1,TRBJ2-7,many,TGCAGTGCTAGAGCGATCGTTTTCGACTCTAGCGAGCAGTACTTC,CSARAIVFDSSEQYF
TRBD1,TRBV28,TRBJ2-3,many,TGTGCCAGCGGTACCGGGACAGGGGACCCTACAGATACGCAGTATTTT,CASGTGTGDPTDTQYF
-,TRBV5-1,TRBJ1-6,many,TGCGCCAGCAGCGCTCTTGTCAGGGGAGGGTCACCCCTCCACTTT,CASSALVRGGSPLHF
-,TRBV7-6,TRBJ2-5,many,TGTGCCAGCAGCCATCCCGGGGACCTAGGCAAAGAGACCCAGTACTTC,CASSHPGDLGKETQYF
-,TRBV29-1,TRBJ2-7,many,TGCAGCGTGGCGACTACCACCTACGAGCAGTACTTC,CSVATTTYEQYF
TRBD2,TRBV20-1,TRBJ2-1,many,TGCAGTGCTAGCGGGACTAGCGGGAGGATTGAGCAGTTCTTC,CSASGTSGRIEQFF
-,TRBV12-3/TRBV12-4,TRBJ1-1,few,TGTGCCAGCACCCTTGCGGTAGGGCCTAACACTGAAGCTTTCTTT,CASTLAVGPNTEAFF
-,TRBV12-3/TRBV12-4,TRBJ1-1,medium-sized,TGTGCCAGCAGTTTAAGGTCCCTGAGTGAGGCTTTCTTT,CASSLRSLSEAFF
-,TRBV5-1,TRBJ1-1,many,TGCGCCAGCAGCCCCCGGGACGTCGGCACTGAAGCTTTCTTT,CASSPRDVGTEAFF
TRBD1,TRBV18,TRBJ1-5,-,TGTGCCACCTCCGGGGACAGGGATCAGCCCCAGCATTTT,CATSGDRDQPQHF
-,TRBV5-1,TRBJ2-1,medium-sized,TGCGCCAGCAGCGATAGGGGTAACAATGAGCAGTTCTTC,CASSDRGNNEQFF
-,TRBV4-2,TRBJ2-6,medium-sized,TGTGCCAGCAGCCCGAGGACCTCTGGGGCCAACGTCCTGACTTTC,CASSPRTSGANVLTF
-,TRBV28,TRBJ1-1,many,TGTGCCAGCAGCCTAGAGACAGTGAGCACTGAAGCTTTCTTT,CASSLETVSTEAFF
-,TRBV5-1,TRBJ2-5,many,TGCGCCAGCAGCTATGGTAGTGGGGGGCAAGAGACCCAGTACTTC,CASSYGSGGQETQYF
-,TRBV5-6,TRBJ1-1,many,TGTGCCAGCAGCTTGGGTGGGACTTGGAACACTGAAGCTTTCTTT,CASSLGGTWNTEAFF
TRBD1,TRBV20-1,TRBJ2-2,many,TGCAGTGCTAGAGATCGGAGCCAGGGGGCGAACACCGGGGAGCTGTTTTTT,CSARDRSQGANTGELFF
TRBD1,TRBV27,TRBJ1-1,many,TGTGCCAGCAGTTCTTGGACAGGGGGCGCGAGGAACACTGAAGCTTTCTTT,CASSSWTGGARNTEAFF
-,TRBV6-5,TRBJ1-1,many,TGTGCCAGCACCTTCTTGGGAGGCGAGAGCACTGAAGCTTTCTTT,CASTFLGGESTEAFF
-,TRBV7-8,TRBJ2-5,many,TGTGCCAGCAGCTTAAGGGCAGGGGCCGGGGAGACCCAGTACTTC,CASSLRAGAGETQYF
TRBD2,TRBV18,TRBJ2-7,many,TGTGCCAGCTCACTTGGGACTAGCGGGAGCTCCTACGAGCAGTACTTC,CASSLGTSGSSYEQYF
-,TRBV12-5,TRBJ2-7,medium-sized,TGTGCTAGTGCTACAGACCCGTTTGAGCAGTACTTC,CASATDPFEQYF
-,TRBV19,TRBJ1-2,-,TGTGCCAGTAGTCTTAGACAGGCCACCAACTATGGCTACACCTTC,CASSLRQATNYGYTF
TRBD2,TRBV29-1,TRBJ2-5,many,TGCAGCGTTGAAGGGACTAGCTTTGAGACCCAGTACTTC,CSVEGTSFETQYF
-,TRBV9,TRBJ1-1,many,TGTGCCAGCAGCGTAGGGGGCCCAAGAGGCACTGAAGCTTTCTTT,CASSVGGPRGTEAFF
TRBD2,TRBV28,TRBJ2-3,many,TGTGCCAGCAAACTGAGGGGGGCTAGCGGGGAACTCACAGATACGCAGTATTTT,CASKLRGASGELTDTQYF
-,TRBV18,TRBJ2-1,few,TGTGCCAGCTCACCACTATGGGCGGGAAAATACAATGAGCAGTTCTTC,CASSPLWAGKYNEQFF
-,TRBV27,TRBJ2-3,-,TGTGCCAGCAGTTTGCTCCAGGGGGATACGCAGTATTTT,CASSLLQGDTQYF
-,TRBV29-1,TRBJ2-7,many,TGCAGCGTTGAAGGGGAGGTAGGGTCCTACGAGCAGTACTTC,CSVEGEVGSYEQYF
-,TRBV20-1,TRBJ1-1,many,TGCAGTGCTCAATCCTCAGGGGAGTTGATCTTGAACACTGAAGCTTTCTTT,CSAQSSGELILNTEAFF
-,TRBV7-2,TRBJ1-5,many,TGTGCCAGCAGCTCGCAGGGAGCGGATCAGCCCCAGCATTTT,CASSSQGADQPQHF
TRBD2,TRBV27,TRBJ2-7,many,TGTGCCAGTGGCGGGCTAGCGGGGGGTTATTCCTACGAGCAGTACTTC,CASGGLAGGYSYEQYF
-,TRBV27,TRBJ1-6,-,TGTGCCAGCAGTTCTTGGGGTTCGCCCCTCCACTTT,CASSSWGSPLHF
-,TRBV27,TRBJ1-4,few,TGTGCCAGCAGTTTAAGGGGTGAAAAACTGTTTTTT,CASSLRGEKLFF